This T cell receptor beta chain was retrieved from a study of blood T cells in healthy people across ages. Alongside a J-beta primer mix, a sample-barcoded 5' primer served in a second PCR lasting about 7 to 11 cycles. TCRdb re-called the 5' RACE reads through MiXCR, storing one row per CDR3 protein. The sample lists about 1.5 million distinct CDR3 sequences; roughly 43% were seen once. Material: blood. The TCR originated in a woman younger than 35 in good health.

CDR3 protein: CSAHGAQNTEAFF. DNA for the CDR3: TGCAGTGCGCACGGGGCACAGAACACTGAAGCTTTCTTT. This chain connects TRBV20-1 to TRBJ1-1; D might be TRBD1 (5 bases). The CDR3 consists of 13 residues. Germline CDR1 and CDR2: DFQATT and SNEGSKA (reference sequence). Trimming shortened V by 6 bases and J by 1 base, and 12 bases separated the two germline ends.